The present T cell receptor beta chain was sequenced within a study of post-analysis software for immune sequencing data. Study context: Clinical courses comprised relapsing-remitting, secondary progressive and progressive-relapsing multiple sclerosis.

This CDR3 region has 15 residues. Incorporated into the TCR beta cDNA libraries were unique molecular identifiers, which served to reduce PCR and sequencing biases. T cells, about 0.95 to 10 million of them, yielded some 500,000 cDNA molecules. TCRdb redid the calling of the PCR reads with MiXCR, one entry per CDR3 protein. In the table there are roughly 800,000 distinct CDR3 sequences, around 27% of which are singletons. Notes on the study in general: Those samples that were prepared in the same batch co-clustered strongly by F measure. Roughly five TRBV segments, including TRBV5-6, TRBV5-1 and TRBV20-1, were more frequent in patients than controls. For normalized Chao1 diversity, multiple sclerosis patients scored significantly lower than controls did.

Comments on this clonotype: Its matching antigen is unknown. This may arise from a read error, as a much more abundant clone is one base away.

Sequencing input: blood. This chain uses TRBV12-3 or TRBV12-4 with TRBJ2-5; 7 bases align to TRBD2. The receptor comes from a girl aged 10-17 years with multiple sclerosis. This CDR3 is CAGSSPGEGRETQYF. The CDR3 nucleotides read TGTGCCGGCAGTTCCCCCGGGGAGGGAAGAGAGACCCAGTACTTC.